This is a list of T cell receptor beta chains from one sample in a study of cytomegalovirus exposure and HLA in healthy donors. This table comes from immunoSEQ multiplex PCR, and its TCRdb copy is limited to in-frame clones, with some not included. Counted here are fewer than 200,000 clones, around 96% occurring once; the ten biggest clones make up around 0.9%. The specimen was PBMCs. The receptor source for this set is a woman between 18 and 29 years old in good health and CMV-seronegative. Both conserved end residues are part of each CDR3. The order of the fields is D gene, V gene, J gene, clone size, CDR3 protein, CDR3 DNA. D genes are given only for firm matches. The size of a clone is reported for some rows only, either as once, few or many, or as a class for expanded clones.

d_call: -; v_call: TRBV13; j_call: TRBJ1-1; clone_size: once; cdr3_aa: CASSLGRENTEAFF; cdr3_nt: TGTGCCAGCAGCTTGGGGAGGGAGAACACTGAAGCTTTCTTT
d_call: TRBD1; v_call: TRBV6-1; j_call: TRBJ2-7; clone_size: -; cdr3_aa: CASSDRDRGSQYF; cdr3_nt: TGTGCCAGCAGTGATCGGGACAGGGGATCTCAGTACTTC
d_call: -; v_call: TRBV27; j_call: TRBJ1-2; clone_size: -; cdr3_aa: CAGKNPTKGETYGYTF; cdr3_nt: TGTGCCGGCAAAAACCCTACCAAGGGGGAGACCTATGGCTACACCTTC
d_call: TRBD2; v_call: TRBV7-2; j_call: TRBJ2-7; clone_size: -; cdr3_aa: CASSHQPGEGEQYF; cdr3_nt: TGTGCCAGCAGCCATCAACCGGGGGAGGGGGAGCAGTACTTC
d_call: -; v_call: TRBV2; j_call: TRBJ1-4; clone_size: -; cdr3_aa: CASRGALPGVNEKLFF; cdr3_nt: TGTGCCAGCAGGGGAGCCCTACCGGGGGTCAATGAAAAACTGTTTTTT
d_call: -; v_call: TRBV19; j_call: TRBJ2-1; clone_size: -; cdr3_aa: CASGLYNEQFF; cdr3_nt: TGTGCCAGTGGCCTCTACAATGAGCAGTTCTTC
d_call: TRBD1; v_call: TRBV7-6; j_call: TRBJ1-2; clone_size: -; cdr3_aa: CASSLGQGGAYGYTF; cdr3_nt: TGTGCCAGCAGCTTAGGACAGGGGGGCGCCTATGGCTACACCTTC
d_call: TRBD1; v_call: TRBV6-6; j_call: TRBJ2-4; clone_size: once; cdr3_aa: CASSQGENIQYF; cdr3_nt: TGTGCCAGCAGTCAGGGGGAGAACATTCAGTACTTC
d_call: -; v_call: TRBV6-6; j_call: TRBJ1-2; clone_size: -; cdr3_aa: CASSPGTLNYGYTF; cdr3_nt: TGTGCCAGCAGCCCCGGGACACTTAACTATGGCTACACCTTC
d_call: TRBD1; v_call: TRBV13; j_call: TRBJ1-2; clone_size: -; cdr3_aa: CASSLEGTGIPSNYGYTF; cdr3_nt: TGTGCCAGCAGCTTAGAGGGGACAGGGATTCCTAGTAACTATGGCTACACCTTC
d_call: -; v_call: TRBV29-1; j_call: TRBJ1-4; clone_size: -; cdr3_aa: CSVSRETNEKLFF; cdr3_nt: TGCAGCGTCAGCCGGGAGACTAATGAAAAACTGTTTTTT
d_call: TRBD1; v_call: TRBV5-1; j_call: TRBJ1-2; clone_size: -; cdr3_aa: CASSRTGEAGYTF; cdr3_nt: TGCGCCAGCAGCAGGACAGGGGAGGCTGGCTACACCTTC
d_call: -; v_call: TRBV7-2; j_call: TRBJ2-5; clone_size: -; cdr3_aa: CASSRTDQETQYF; cdr3_nt: TGTGCCAGCAGCCGAACAGACCAAGAGACCCAGTACTTC
d_call: -; v_call: TRBV4-2; j_call: TRBJ2-2; clone_size: -; cdr3_aa: CASSQGAWGENTGELFF; cdr3_nt: TGTGCCAGCAGCCAAGGGGCCTGGGGGGAGAACACCGGGGAGCTGTTTTTT
d_call: TRBD2; v_call: TRBV11-3; j_call: TRBJ2-3; clone_size: once; cdr3_aa: CASSSYSGDSTDTQYF; cdr3_nt: TGTGCCAGCAGCTCCTATAGCGGGGATAGCACAGATACGCAGTATTTT
d_call: TRBD1; v_call: TRBV19; j_call: TRBJ1-1; clone_size: -; cdr3_aa: CASSHEDRSGVWPGNGMNTEAFF; cdr3_nt: TGTGCCAGTAGTCACGAGGACAGGTCTGGGGTCTGGCCGGGAAACGGCATGAACACTGAAGCTTTCTTT
d_call: TRBD1; v_call: TRBV27; j_call: TRBJ1-2; clone_size: -; cdr3_aa: CASRYRDSQNYGYTF; cdr3_nt: TGTGCCAGCAGATACCGGGACAGCCAAAACTATGGCTACACCTTC
d_call: -; v_call: TRBV19; j_call: TRBJ2-7; clone_size: -; cdr3_aa: CASSTAQQSAYEQYF; cdr3_nt: TGTGCCAGTAGTACCGCACAACAGTCCGCCTACGAGCAGTACTTC
d_call: TRBD1; v_call: TRBV10-3; j_call: TRBJ1-1; clone_size: -; cdr3_aa: CATQQGSTEAFF; cdr3_nt: TGTGCCACCCAACAGGGGAGCACTGAAGCTTTCTTT
d_call: TRBD1; v_call: TRBV6-1; j_call: TRBJ2-1; clone_size: -; cdr3_aa: CASSDSGQVYEQFF; cdr3_nt: TGTGCCAGCAGTGACTCGGGACAGGTCTATGAGCAGTTCTTC
d_call: -; v_call: TRBV19; j_call: TRBJ2-2; clone_size: -; cdr3_aa: CASSTQGLMNTGELFF; cdr3_nt: TGTGCCAGTAGTACTCAGGGACTTATGAACACCGGGGAGCTGTTTTTT
d_call: TRBD1; v_call: TRBV5-5; j_call: TRBJ2-7; clone_size: -; cdr3_aa: CASSFALGQAYEQYF; cdr3_nt: TGTGCCAGCAGCTTCGCCCTCGGACAGGCCTACGAGCAGTACTTC
d_call: -; v_call: TRBV5-1; j_call: TRBJ2-1; clone_size: -; cdr3_aa: CASSPVAGPNNEQFF; cdr3_nt: TGCGCCAGCAGCCCCGTCGCGGGACCGAACAATGAGCAGTTCTTC
d_call: -; v_call: TRBV10-1; j_call: TRBJ1-2; clone_size: -; cdr3_aa: CASSEPSGGGKGYTF; cdr3_nt: TGCGCCAGCAGTGAGCCCAGTGGGGGGGGGAAAGGCTACACCTTC
d_call: -; v_call: TRBV29-1; j_call: TRBJ1-1; clone_size: once; cdr3_aa: CSVVPSMNTEAFF; cdr3_nt: TGCAGCGTTGTGCCGAGCATGAACACTGAAGCTTTCTTT
d_call: -; v_call: TRBV18; j_call: TRBJ2-3; clone_size: -; cdr3_aa: CASSPPGLDYTDTQYF; cdr3_nt: TGTGCCAGCTCACCACCGGGTCTAGACTACACAGATACGCAGTATTTT
d_call: -; v_call: TRBV7-6; j_call: TRBJ2-7; clone_size: -; cdr3_aa: CASSLVTGSGEQYF; cdr3_nt: TGTGCCAGCAGCTTAGTTACAGGGTCGGGCGAGCAGTACTTC
d_call: -; v_call: TRBV7-6; j_call: TRBJ2-3; clone_size: once; cdr3_aa: CASSLLETSTDTQYF; cdr3_nt: TGTGCCAGCAGCTTATTAGAGACTAGCACAGATACGCAGTATTTT
d_call: -; v_call: TRBV11-1; j_call: TRBJ2-7; clone_size: -; cdr3_aa: CASSKDSYEQYF; cdr3_nt: TGTGCCAGCAGCAAAGACAGCTACGAGCAGTACTTC
d_call: -; v_call: TRBV5-1; j_call: TRBJ2-7; clone_size: -; cdr3_aa: CASSPEEAFGPLSF; cdr3_nt: TGCGCCAGCAGCCCGGAGGAGGCCTTCGGGCCGTTGAGCTTC
d_call: TRBD2; v_call: TRBV4-1; j_call: TRBJ2-5; clone_size: -; cdr3_aa: CASSQVASGGETQYF; cdr3_nt: TGCGCCAGCAGCCAAGTGGCTAGCGGGGGAGAGACCCAGTACTTC
d_call: -; v_call: TRBV7-2; j_call: TRBJ1-6; clone_size: -; cdr3_aa: CASSLRATGINSPLHF; cdr3_nt: TGTGCCAGCAGCTTGAGGGCCACAGGGATAAATTCACCCCTCCACTTT
d_call: TRBD1; v_call: TRBV27; j_call: TRBJ1-2; clone_size: -; cdr3_aa: CASSLGAGGLYGYTF; cdr3_nt: TGTGCCAGCAGTTTGGGGGCAGGGGGGCTCTATGGCTACACCTTC
d_call: -; v_call: TRBV5-8; j_call: TRBJ1-2; clone_size: -; cdr3_aa: CASSLDRRTANYGYTF; cdr3_nt: TGTGCCAGCAGCTTGGACCGCCGGACAGCTAACTATGGCTACACCTTC
d_call: TRBD1; v_call: TRBV19; j_call: TRBJ1-6; clone_size: -; cdr3_aa: CASSTQGAGSPLHF; cdr3_nt: TGTGCCAGTAGTACCCAGGGGGCGGGTTCACCCCTCCACTTT
d_call: TRBD2; v_call: TRBV11-2; j_call: TRBJ2-1; clone_size: -; cdr3_aa: CASSLGLAGGPGEQFF; cdr3_nt: TGTGCCAGCAGCTTAGGGCTAGCGGGGGGGCCGGGTGAGCAGTTCTTC
d_call: -; v_call: TRBV6-5; j_call: TRBJ1-1; clone_size: -; cdr3_aa: CASSYSRRTEAFF; cdr3_nt: TGTGCCAGCAGTTACTCTCGTCGGACTGAAGCTTTCTTT
d_call: TRBD2; v_call: TRBV10-2; j_call: TRBJ2-2; clone_size: -; cdr3_aa: CASSVRTSGELPNTGELFF; cdr3_nt: TGCGCCAGCAGTGTTCGTACTAGCGGGGAACTACCGAACACCGGGGAGCTGTTTTTT
d_call: TRBD1; v_call: TRBV4-3; j_call: TRBJ2-7; clone_size: once; cdr3_aa: CASSPRDSSYEQYF; cdr3_nt: TGCGCCAGCAGCCCCCGGGACAGCTCCTACGAGCAGTACTTC
d_call: -; v_call: TRBV7-9; j_call: TRBJ1-1; clone_size: -; cdr3_aa: CASSLDQGTMNTEAFF; cdr3_nt: TGTGCCAGCAGCTTAGATCAGGGAACCATGAACACTGAAGCTTTCTTT
d_call: -; v_call: TRBV7-9; j_call: TRBJ2-3; clone_size: -; cdr3_aa: CASSSEGTGSTDTQYF; cdr3_nt: TGTGCCAGCAGCTCGGAAGGGACTGGTAGCACAGATACGCAGTATTTT
d_call: TRBD2; v_call: TRBV2; j_call: TRBJ2-3; clone_size: -; cdr3_aa: CASGRGGGDDTQYF; cdr3_nt: TGTGCCAGCGGGCGCGGGGGGGGCGACGATACGCAGTATTTT
d_call: -; v_call: TRBV1; j_call: TRBJ1-5; clone_size: -; cdr3_aa: CTSSQDLGDSSNQPQHF; cdr3_nt: TGCACCAGCAGCCAAGATCTCGGGGACAGTAGCAATCAGCCCCAGCATTTT
d_call: TRBD1; v_call: TRBV5-6; j_call: TRBJ2-1; clone_size: -; cdr3_aa: CASSPDRGPRFF; cdr3_nt: TGTGCCAGCAGCCCCGACAGGGGGCCCCGGTTCTTC
d_call: TRBD1; v_call: TRBV7-9; j_call: TRBJ2-2; clone_size: few; cdr3_aa: CASSRQGSTGELFF; cdr3_nt: TGTGCCAGCAGCCGACAGGGGAGCACCGGGGAGCTGTTTTTT
d_call: -; v_call: TRBV27; j_call: TRBJ1-2; clone_size: -; cdr3_aa: CASSLSHPTDIYGYTF; cdr3_nt: TGTGCCAGCAGTTTATCGCACCCGACGGACATCTATGGCTACACCTTC
d_call: TRBD1; v_call: TRBV19; j_call: TRBJ1-2; clone_size: -; cdr3_aa: CASMNRGGFGYTF; cdr3_nt: TGTGCCAGTATGAACAGGGGGGGATTTGGCTACACCTTC